This T cell receptor (beta chain) was captured by sequencing in a study of cytomegalovirus exposure and HLA in healthy donors. Overall study: Findings of an earlier analysis included some 110 million unique TCR beta sequences from 190 million or so T cells.

13 Jbeta primers and 60 Vbeta primers were used for the PCR. Assay: immunoSEQ multiplex PCR; the TCRdb copy retains only in-frame clones and omits some. The table records roughly 130,000 clones, 75% to 85% of them present only once. With respect to this clone: The antigen is undetermined.

Overall study results and limits: Specificity of a few CMV-associated chains for CMV antigens was verified in vitro. In a later analysis, TCR beta V- and J-gene trimming showed a link to a missense DCLRE1C variant.

The sample consisted of PBMCs. This receptor was identified in a middle-aged man in good health and CMV-seronegative.

This CDR3 is CASMGAPNTGELFF. The DNA for the CDR3 is TGTGCCAGCATGGGGGCGCCGAACACCGGGGAGCTGTTTTTT. The chain employs TRBV2 and TRBJ2-2, with D maybe TRBD1 (6 bases). The CDR3 is 14 amino acids. The germline V gene has CDR1 SNHLY and CDR2 FYNNEI. Trimming removed 7 bases from V and 0 bases from J, with 9 bases in between.